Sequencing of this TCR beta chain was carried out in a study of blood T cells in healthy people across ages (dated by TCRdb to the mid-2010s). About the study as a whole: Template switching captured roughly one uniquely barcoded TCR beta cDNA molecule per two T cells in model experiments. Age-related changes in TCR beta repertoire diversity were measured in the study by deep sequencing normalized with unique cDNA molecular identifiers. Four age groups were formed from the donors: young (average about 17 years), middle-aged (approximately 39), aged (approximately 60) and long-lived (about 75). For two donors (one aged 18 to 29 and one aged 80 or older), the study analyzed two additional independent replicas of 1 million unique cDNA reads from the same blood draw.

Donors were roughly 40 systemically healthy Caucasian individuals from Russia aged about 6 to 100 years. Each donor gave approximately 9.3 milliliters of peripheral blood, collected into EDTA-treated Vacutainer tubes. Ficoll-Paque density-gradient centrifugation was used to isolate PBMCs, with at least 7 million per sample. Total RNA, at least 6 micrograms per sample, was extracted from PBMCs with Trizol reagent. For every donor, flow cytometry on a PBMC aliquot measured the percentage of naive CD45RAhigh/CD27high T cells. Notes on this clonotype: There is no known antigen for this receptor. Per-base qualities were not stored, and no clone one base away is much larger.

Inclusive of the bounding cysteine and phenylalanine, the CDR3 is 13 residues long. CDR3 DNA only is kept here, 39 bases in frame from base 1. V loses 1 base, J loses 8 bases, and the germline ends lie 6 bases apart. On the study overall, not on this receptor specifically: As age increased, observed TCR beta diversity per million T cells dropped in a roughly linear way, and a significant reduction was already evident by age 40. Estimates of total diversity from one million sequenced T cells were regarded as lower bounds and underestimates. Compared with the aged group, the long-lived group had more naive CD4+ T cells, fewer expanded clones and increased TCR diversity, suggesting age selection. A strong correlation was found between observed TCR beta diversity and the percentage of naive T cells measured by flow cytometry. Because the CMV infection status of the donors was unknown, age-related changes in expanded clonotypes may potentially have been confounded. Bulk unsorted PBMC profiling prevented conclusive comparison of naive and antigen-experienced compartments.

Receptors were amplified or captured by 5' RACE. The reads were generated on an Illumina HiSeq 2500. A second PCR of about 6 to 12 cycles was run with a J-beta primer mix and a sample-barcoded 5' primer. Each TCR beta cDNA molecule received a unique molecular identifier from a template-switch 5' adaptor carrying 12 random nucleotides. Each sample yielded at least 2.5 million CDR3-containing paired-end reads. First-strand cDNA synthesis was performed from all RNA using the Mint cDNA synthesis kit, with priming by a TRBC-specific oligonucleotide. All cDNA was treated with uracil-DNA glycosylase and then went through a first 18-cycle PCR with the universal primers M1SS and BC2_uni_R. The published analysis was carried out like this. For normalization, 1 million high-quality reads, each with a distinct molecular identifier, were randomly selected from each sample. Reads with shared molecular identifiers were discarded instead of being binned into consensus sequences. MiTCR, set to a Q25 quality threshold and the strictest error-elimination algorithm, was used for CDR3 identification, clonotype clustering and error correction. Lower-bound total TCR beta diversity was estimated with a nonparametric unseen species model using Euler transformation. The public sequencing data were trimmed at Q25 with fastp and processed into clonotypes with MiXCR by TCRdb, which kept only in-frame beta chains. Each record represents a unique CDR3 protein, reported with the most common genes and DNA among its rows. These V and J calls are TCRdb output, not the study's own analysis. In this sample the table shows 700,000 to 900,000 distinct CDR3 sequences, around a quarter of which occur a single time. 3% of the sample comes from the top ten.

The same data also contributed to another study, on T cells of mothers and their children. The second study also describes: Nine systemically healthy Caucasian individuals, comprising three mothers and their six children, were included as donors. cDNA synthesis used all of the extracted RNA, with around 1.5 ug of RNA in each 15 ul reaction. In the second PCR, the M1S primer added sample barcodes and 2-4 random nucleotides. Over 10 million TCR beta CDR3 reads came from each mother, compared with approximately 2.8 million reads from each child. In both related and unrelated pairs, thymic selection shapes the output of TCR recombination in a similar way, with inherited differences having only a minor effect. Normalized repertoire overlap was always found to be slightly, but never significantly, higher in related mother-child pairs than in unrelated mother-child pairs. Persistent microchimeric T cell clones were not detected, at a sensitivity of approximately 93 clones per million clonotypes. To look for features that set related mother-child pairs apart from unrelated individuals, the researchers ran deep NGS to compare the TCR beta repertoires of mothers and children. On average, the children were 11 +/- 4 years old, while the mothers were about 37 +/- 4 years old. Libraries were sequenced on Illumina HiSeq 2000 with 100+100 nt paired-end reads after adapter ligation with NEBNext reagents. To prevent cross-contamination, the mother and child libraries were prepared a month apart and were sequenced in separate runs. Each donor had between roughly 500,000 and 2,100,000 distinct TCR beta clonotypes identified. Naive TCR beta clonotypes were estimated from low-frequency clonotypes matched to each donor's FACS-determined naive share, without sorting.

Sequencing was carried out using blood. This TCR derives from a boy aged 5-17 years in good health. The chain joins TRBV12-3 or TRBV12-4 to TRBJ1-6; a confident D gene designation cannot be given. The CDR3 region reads CASSLGTYSPLHF. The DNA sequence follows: TGTGCCAGCAGTTTAGGGACCTATTCACCCCTCCACTTT.